One and the same sample provided the 11 T cell receptor beta chains below, sequenced in a study of shared clonotypes between healthy human individuals. TCRdb's copy holds only in-frame clones and misses some; the assay was immunoSEQ multiplex PCR. Seen here are roughly 1,600,000 clones, about 98.5% observed once, and the top ten hold about 0.4%. The sequenced sample was naive CD4+ T cells sorted from blood. Noted subset: CD45RA+ positively selected. These receptors all come from a man aged 25 to 40 in good health.

V and J are TRBV7-9 and TRBJ2-7; no reliable D call. Deletions cut 5 bases from V and 0 bases from J, with 17 bases between. The CDR3 has 16 residues. Per germline, CDR1 SEHNR and CDR2 FQNEAQ (reference sequence). The chain's CDR3 is CASSRNPRLGSYEQYF. The CDR3 region has the DNA TGTGCCAGCAGCCGCAATCCCAGGCTAGGCTCCTACGAGCAGTACTTC.

The V call is TRBV5-4, the J call TRBJ1-2; no firm D call. The CDR3 spans 13 residues. The germline V gene encodes CDR1 SGHNT and CDR2 YYREEE (reference sequence). The germline V and J ends were trimmed by 3 bases and 8 bases, with 14 bases remaining between them. CDR3 sequence reads: CASSSGPFGGYTF. The CDR3 nucleotides are TGTGCCAGCAGCTCAGGACCTTTCGGGGGCTACACCTTC. The complete variable domain, with remaining parts taken from reference TRBV5-4 and TRBJ1-2, reads ETGVTQSPTHLIKTRGQQVTLRCSSQSGHNTVSWYQQALGQGPQFIFQYYREEENGRGNFPPRFSGLQFPNYSSELNVNALELDDSALYLCASSSGPFGGYTFGSGTRLTVV.

The chain is built from TRBV9 and TRBJ2-7; D remains unclear. Between the trimmed V and J ends, which lost 4 bases and 0 bases, there was a span of 14 bases. The CDR3 has 15 residues. Germline CDR1 and CDR2: SGDLS and YYNGEE. In DNA, the CDR3 is TGTGCCAGCAGCAACCAGGTGGCCGGCTCCTACGAGCAGTACTTC. Protein: CASSNQVAGSYEQYF.

The CDR3 coding sequence is TGCGCCAGCAGCTTAGATTTCTCCTGGGCCGAGCAGTACTTC. This translates into CASSLDFSWAEQYF. The rearrangement uses TRBV5-1 and TRBJ2-7; no clear D gene. Germline V gives CDR1 SGHRS, CDR2 YFSETQ. CDR3 length equals 14 residues. V shed 2 bases and J shed 6 bases, with 15 bases lying between them.

The chain recombines TRBV5-1 with TRBJ2-1, with 11 bases identical to TRBD1. The CDR3 covers 16 residues. Germline loops: CDR1 SGHRS, CDR2 YFSETQ. V shed 4 bases and J 5 bases; nucleotides not matched to a gene: 8. In nucleotides, the CDR3 is TGCGCCAGCAGCGGCATGGACAGGGGGCTAGACAATGAGCAGTTCTTC. This translates into CASSGMDRGLDNEQFF.

The rearrangement uses TRBV4-3 and TRBJ2-1; 7 bases fit TRBD2. The CDR3 is 22 amino acids. Per the germline V gene, CDR1 is LGHNA and CDR2 is YSLEER. Trimming removed 4 bases from V and 0 bases from J; junction bases left unmatched: 24. The CDR3 protein is CASSPYLKSSGEGMSSYNEQFF. The CDR3 DNA follows: TGCGCCAGCAGCCCATACCTCAAGTCAAGCGGGGAGGGAATGAGCTCCTACAATGAGCAGTTCTTC.

V gene TRBV27 combines with J gene TRBJ1-2; 7 positions agree with TRBD1. Germline CDR1 reads MNHEY; CDR2 reads SMNVEV (reference sequence). This CDR3 has 15 residues. The V segment lost 7 bases and the J segment 7 bases; nucleotides outside the gene matches: 15. CDR3 sequence (DNA): TGTGCCAGCATGCGCTTGGACGGGACAGAGGGTGGCTACACCTTC. Encoded protein: CASMRLDGTEGGYTF.

Turning to this clone: The junction and the germline gene differ at one end; a read error may be behind it. J is TRBJ2-2 and V is TRBV7-7, with D tentatively TRBD1 or TRBD2 (5 bases each). This CDR3 comprises 15 residues. From germline, CDR1 is SSHAT and CDR2 FNYEAQ (reference sequence). DNA for the CDR3: TGTGCTAGCAGAGAGGGACGGACACAAACCGGGGAGCTGTTTTTT. This codes for CASREGRTQTGELFF.

The chain has TRBV5-5 and TRBJ2-7; possibly TRBD2 for D (5 bases). The CDR3 has 12 amino acids. Germline V gives CDR1 SGHKS, CDR2 YYEKEE (reference sequence). With 4 bases removed from V and 2 bases from J, the gap between germline ends came to 7 bases. This CDR3 is CASSEGAYEQYF. The CDR3 DNA reads TGTGCCAGCAGCGAGGGAGCCTACGAGCAGTACTTC.

With regard to this clone: This same CDR3 is encoded by further DNA sequences in the sample. This rearrangement joins TRBV6-5 to TRBJ2-2; D is perhaps TRBD2 (6 bases). The V gene lost 4 bases and the J gene lost 7 bases, with 10 bases spanning the gap. The CDR3 totals 13 residues. CDR1 MNHEY and CDR2 SVGAGI come from the germline V gene. This chain's CDR3 is CASSFTGSGELFF. In nucleotides, the CDR3 is TGTGCCAGCAGTTTTACCGGGAGCGGGGAGCTGTTTTTT.

The gene calls are TRBV11-3 and TRBJ2-5; 15 bases match TRBD2. The length of the CDR3 is 16 residues. The germline V gene has CDR1 SGHNT and CDR2 YENEEA. V lost 5 bases, J lost 4 bases, and 5 bases stayed unmatched. The chain's CDR3 is CASSRTSGRAGETQYF. The DNA for the CDR3 is TGTGCCAGCAGCAGGACTAGCGGGAGGGCCGGAGAGACCCAGTACTTC.